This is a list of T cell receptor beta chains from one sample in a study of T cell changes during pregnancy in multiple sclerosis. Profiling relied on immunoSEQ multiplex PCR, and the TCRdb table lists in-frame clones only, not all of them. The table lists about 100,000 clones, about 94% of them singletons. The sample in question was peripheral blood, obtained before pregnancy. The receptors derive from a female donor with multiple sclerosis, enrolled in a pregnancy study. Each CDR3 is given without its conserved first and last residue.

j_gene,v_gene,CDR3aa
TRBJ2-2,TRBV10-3,AISESWREETGELF
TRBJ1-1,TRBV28,ASKQVVDSVLNTEAF
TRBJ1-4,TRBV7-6,ASSLGGWTNEKLF
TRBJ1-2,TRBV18,ASSPGGDTRGYT
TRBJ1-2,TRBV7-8,ASSSTVGYGYT
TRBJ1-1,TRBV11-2,ASSLDIGVAEAF
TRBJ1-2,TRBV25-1,ASSVQGGIGYT
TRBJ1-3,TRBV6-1,ASSVSPRVPGNTIY
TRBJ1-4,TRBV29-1,SVEDRGSEKLF
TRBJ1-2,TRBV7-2,ASSLDVVVYSYRDYT
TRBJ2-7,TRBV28,ASSLLGGEQY
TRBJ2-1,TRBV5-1,ASSLGRGMTYNEQF
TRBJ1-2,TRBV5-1,ASSLLAGGDGYT
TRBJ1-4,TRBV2,ASRRGNEKLF
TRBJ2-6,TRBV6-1,ASSEGTGVFPGANVLT
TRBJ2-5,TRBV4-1,ASSQRQDLGKTQY
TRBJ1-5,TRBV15,ATSRHAGGGVNQPQH
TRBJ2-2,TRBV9,ASSVGAGVVGELF
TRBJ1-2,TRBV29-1,SVHQGEGDT
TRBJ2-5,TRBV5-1,ASSFGPQETQY
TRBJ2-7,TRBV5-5,ASSLVGGTAVREQY
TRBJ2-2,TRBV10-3,AISERFWQGGTGELF
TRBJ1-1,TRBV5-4,ASSGRQGPGTEAF
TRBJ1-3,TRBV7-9,ASSLFWSSGNTIY
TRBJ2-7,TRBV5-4,ASSLAILAVGDEQY
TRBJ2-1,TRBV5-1,ASSIPSGYNEQF
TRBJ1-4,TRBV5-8,ASSLAIATLATNEKLF
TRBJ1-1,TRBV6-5,ASSYSNQGLGTEAF
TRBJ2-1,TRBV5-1,ASSLEGDGTSDPF
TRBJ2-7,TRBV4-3,ASSQDLTGNEQY
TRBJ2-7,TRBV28,ASSLLSYEQY
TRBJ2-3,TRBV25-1,ASSGGASTDTQY
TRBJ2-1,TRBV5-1,ASSPGFLAVGGNEQF
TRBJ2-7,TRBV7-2,ASSLSGRSYEQY
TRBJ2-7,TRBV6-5,ASSYSAQGATYEQY
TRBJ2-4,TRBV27,ASSQGLAGDLAKNIQY
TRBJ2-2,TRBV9,ASSVTGIRNTGELF
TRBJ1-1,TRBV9,ASSTGPGNTEAF
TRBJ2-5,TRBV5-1,ASSPRKGQRSSSYQETQY
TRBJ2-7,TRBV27,AITPGQEPYEQY
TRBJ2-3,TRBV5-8,ASSLAKSGQGLTQY
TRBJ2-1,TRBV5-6,ASSGGGSGITYNEQF
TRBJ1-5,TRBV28,ASRDSLSTGPQH
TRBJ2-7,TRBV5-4,ASSRPGQGSYEQY
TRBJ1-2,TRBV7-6,ASSLASTGGYGYT
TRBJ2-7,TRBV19,ASSIGSGVSYEQY
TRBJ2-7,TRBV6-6,ASSYPRQEQY
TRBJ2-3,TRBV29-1,SASPDTQY
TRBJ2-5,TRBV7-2,ASSPLAGGNQETQY
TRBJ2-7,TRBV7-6,ASSFETRTEQY
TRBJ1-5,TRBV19,ASSLQQGRINQPQH
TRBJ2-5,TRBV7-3,ASSIGTGPQETQY
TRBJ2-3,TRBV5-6,ASSSLAGRGTDTQY
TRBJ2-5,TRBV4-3,ASSQRAASIETQY
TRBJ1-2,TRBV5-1,ASSLEGQGGGYT
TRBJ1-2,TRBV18,ASSPTGTGGLYGYT
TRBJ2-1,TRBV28,ASSLINGRSEQF
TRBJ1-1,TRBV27,ASSFSPGGTNTEAF